The rows below give T cell receptor beta chains drawn from one sample of a study of cytomegalovirus exposure and HLA in healthy donors. Assay used: immunoSEQ multiplex PCR; TCRdb lists only in-frame clones, some missing. The table includes about 190,000 clones, approximately 80% detected once. Sequenced input: PBMCs. These receptors were obtained from a woman aged 30 to 39 in good health and CMV-seropositive. CDR3s include the opening cysteine and the closing phenylalanine or tryptophan. The D gene is left open where the match is weak. A clone size is listed for some rows: how often the clone was seen (once, few, many), or a class if it is expanded.

clone_size: .; v_call: TRBV7-9; d_call: .; j_call: TRBJ1-4; cdr3_nt: TGTGCCAGCAGCTTAGAGGCCTTCTCAGCGATCGGTGGGGAAAAACTGTTTTTT; cdr3_aa: CASSLEAFSAIGGEKLFF
clone_size: .; v_call: TRBV10-1; d_call: TRBD1; j_call: TRBJ2-7; cdr3_nt: TGCGCCAGCAGCCTCACCCCGACAGGGGCCGACTACGAGCAGTACTTC; cdr3_aa: CASSLTPTGADYEQYF
clone_size: .; v_call: TRBV28; d_call: TRBD2; j_call: TRBJ2-5; cdr3_nt: TGTGCCAGCCGTCGACTAGCGGGAAAAAGGGGAGAGACCCAGTACTTC; cdr3_aa: CASRRLAGKRGETQYF
clone_size: .; v_call: TRBV6-1; d_call: .; j_call: TRBJ2-3; cdr3_nt: TGTGCCAGCAGTGAGCAGGGTGATACGCAGTATTTT; cdr3_aa: CASSEQGDTQYF
clone_size: .; v_call: TRBV15; d_call: .; j_call: TRBJ2-1; cdr3_nt: TGTGCCACCAGCAGAGGAACGGAGCACAATGAGCAGTTCTTC; cdr3_aa: CATSRGTEHNEQFF
clone_size: few; v_call: TRBV7-3; d_call: TRBD2; j_call: TRBJ2-6; cdr3_nt: TGTGCCAGCAGCTTAGTGGGGGGGAACTCTGGGGCCAACGTCCTGACTTTC; cdr3_aa: CASSLVGGNSGANVLTF
clone_size: .; v_call: TRBV6-4; d_call: .; j_call: TRBJ2-7; cdr3_nt: TGTGCCAGCAGAACAAGATTCGACAGCTTATCCTACGAGCAGTACTTC; cdr3_aa: CASRTRFDSLSYEQYF
clone_size: .; v_call: TRBV6-1; d_call: .; j_call: TRBJ1-1; cdr3_nt: TGTGCCAGCAGTGAAACGGGCACTGAAGCTTTCTTT; cdr3_aa: CASSETGTEAFF
clone_size: .; v_call: TRBV19; d_call: .; j_call: TRBJ2-2; cdr3_nt: TGTGCCAGTAGTATACAGGGGCGGACCGGGGAGCTGTTTTTT; cdr3_aa: CASSIQGRTGELFF
clone_size: .; v_call: TRBV28; d_call: TRBD1; j_call: TRBJ1-2; cdr3_nt: TGTGCCAGCAGTTTAGTTTCGACAGGGGGGTATGGCTACACCTTC; cdr3_aa: CASSLVSTGGYGYTF
clone_size: .; v_call: TRBV27; d_call: .; j_call: TRBJ2-1; cdr3_nt: TGTGCCAGCAGTTTCCTAGCGAGCTCCTACAATGAGCAGTTCTTC; cdr3_aa: CASSFLASSYNEQFF
clone_size: .; v_call: TRBV28; d_call: .; j_call: TRBJ2-6; cdr3_nt: TGTGCCAGCAGCTGGGACATCTCCACGGGGGCCAACGTCCTGACTTTC; cdr3_aa: CASSWDISTGANVLTF
clone_size: .; v_call: TRBV7-9; d_call: TRBD2; j_call: TRBJ2-7; cdr3_nt: TGTTCCAGCAGCTTGAGCGGGAGGGGTGAGCAGTACTTC; cdr3_aa: CSSSLSGRGEQYF
clone_size: .; v_call: TRBV29-1; d_call: TRBD2; j_call: TRBJ2-3; cdr3_nt: TGCAGCGTAAGACCTAGCGGGAGGGTCTCTAGCACAGATACGCAGTATTTT; cdr3_aa: CSVRPSGRVSSTDTQYF
clone_size: .; v_call: TRBV6-1; d_call: .; j_call: TRBJ1-2; cdr3_nt: TGTGCCAGCAGCTACAGGGCATATGGCTACACCTTC; cdr3_aa: CASSYRAYGYTF
clone_size: .; v_call: TRBV7-6; d_call: .; j_call: TRBJ2-5; cdr3_nt: TGTGCCAGCAGCTTAATCAGGACAGATGTCTTAGAGACCCAGTACTTC; cdr3_aa: CASSLIRTDVLETQYF
clone_size: .; v_call: TRBV2; d_call: .; j_call: TRBJ2-2; cdr3_nt: TGTGCCAGCAGTGGACAGGCCACCGGGGAGCTGTTTTTT; cdr3_aa: CASSGQATGELFF
clone_size: .; v_call: TRBV5-1; d_call: TRBD2; j_call: TRBJ2-1; cdr3_nt: TGCGCCAGCAGGCTTACGACTAGCGTCGCCTACAATGAGCAGTTCTTC; cdr3_aa: CASRLTTSVAYNEQFF
clone_size: .; v_call: TRBV11-3; d_call: TRBD2; j_call: TRBJ2-5; cdr3_nt: TGTGCCAGCAGCACCCGGACTAGCAGAGAGACCCAGTACTTC; cdr3_aa: CASSTRTSRETQYF
clone_size: once; v_call: TRBV4-2; d_call: TRBD2; j_call: TRBJ2-2; cdr3_nt: TGTGCCAGCAGCGCTAGCGGGGGGGCTACCGGGGAGCTGTTTTTT; cdr3_aa: CASSASGGATGELFF
clone_size: .; v_call: TRBV7-3; d_call: TRBD2; j_call: TRBJ2-5; cdr3_nt: TGTGCCAGCAGCCCGGGAGGGACGGAGGAGACCCAGTACTTC; cdr3_aa: CASSPGGTEETQYF
clone_size: .; v_call: TRBV30; d_call: .; j_call: TRBJ1-6; cdr3_nt: TGTGCCTGGCGAGCGGCATATAATTCACCCCTCCACTTT; cdr3_aa: CAWRAAYNSPLHF
clone_size: .; v_call: TRBV4-1; d_call: .; j_call: TRBJ2-3; cdr3_nt: TGCGCCAGCAGCCAAGAGGGACTGCTGGATACGCAGTATTTT; cdr3_aa: CASSQEGLLDTQYF
clone_size: .; v_call: TRBV5-1; d_call: .; j_call: TRBJ1-3; cdr3_nt: TGCGCCAGCAGCTTGGGGGCAGGGGCTGGAAACACCATATATTTT; cdr3_aa: CASSLGAGAGNTIYF
clone_size: few; v_call: TRBV5-4; d_call: TRBD2; j_call: TRBJ2-7; cdr3_nt: TGTGCCAGCAGCCCCGGGGGGGGCTACGAGCAGTACTTC; cdr3_aa: CASSPGGGYEQYF
clone_size: .; v_call: TRBV27; d_call: .; j_call: TRBJ2-3; cdr3_nt: TGTGCCAGCAGTTTGGCTTTTGGTGATACGCAGTATTTT; cdr3_aa: CASSLAFGDTQYF
clone_size: few; v_call: TRBV11-3; d_call: TRBD1; j_call: TRBJ2-2; cdr3_nt: TGTGCCAGCAGCTTAGACCGGGACAGATCGAACACCGGGGAGCTGTTTTTT; cdr3_aa: CASSLDRDRSNTGELFF
clone_size: .; v_call: TRBV7-2; d_call: TRBD1; j_call: TRBJ2-1; cdr3_nt: TGTGCCAGCAGCACGACAGGGAGTTCTTCAGTCTATGAGCAGTTCTTC; cdr3_aa: CASSTTGSSSVYEQFF
clone_size: .; v_call: TRBV6-1; d_call: .; j_call: TRBJ2-1; cdr3_nt: TGTGCCAGCAGTTCCAGGAGCGCGGGATGGGGGTTCTTC; cdr3_aa: CASSSRSAGWGFF
clone_size: .; v_call: TRBV21-1; d_call: .; j_call: TRBJ1-6; cdr3_nt: TGTGCCAGCAGCAAAGGCCCCCGGGAAACTTCACCCCTCCACTTT; cdr3_aa: CASSKGPRETSPLHF
clone_size: .; v_call: TRBV4-2; d_call: TRBD1; j_call: TRBJ1-5; cdr3_nt: TGTGCCAGCAGCCACCCTTCCGGGACAGCGAACAATCAGCCCCAGCATTTT; cdr3_aa: CASSHPSGTANNQPQHF
clone_size: .; v_call: TRBV6-6; d_call: TRBD2; j_call: TRBJ2-1; cdr3_nt: TGTGCCAGCAGTGTCCTAGCGGGGGGGTACAATGAGCAGTTCTTC; cdr3_aa: CASSVLAGGYNEQFF
clone_size: once; v_call: TRBV30; d_call: TRBD2; j_call: TRBJ2-5; cdr3_nt: TGTGCCTGGAGTAGCGGGAGGAAAGAGACCCAGTACTTC; cdr3_aa: CAWSSGRKETQYF